The clone carrying this TCR beta chain was seen only once. Antigen unknown. Trimming shortened V by 6 bases and J by 4 bases, and 20 bases separated the two germline ends. The germline CDR1 and CDR2 sequences are KGHSH and LQKENI. This CDR3 contains 16 residues. This record comes from a study of PD-1 blockade in mismatch repair-deficient tumors. In the study overall: Patients had about 13 mismatch repair-deficient cancer types and were previously treated and progressing.

Findings and limits, study-wide: Rapid post-treatment expansion, then contraction, generally preceding radiologic response, marked tumor-resident clones.

PCR or immunohistochemistry showed mismatch repair deficiency in every enrolled patient. Profiling relied on immunoSEQ multiplex PCR, and the TCRdb table lists in-frame clones only, not all of them. The sample shows about 68,000 clones, around four fifths of them seen only once. The sequences come from peripheral blood, collected 2 weeks after starting pembrolizumab. This TCR derives from an adult with mismatch repair-deficient cancer. The chain uses TRBV18 and TRBJ2-3; TRBD2 might be the D (6 bases). The CDR3 here is CASSPAREGGPDTQYF. CDR3 sequence (DNA): TGTGCCAGCTCCCCAGCGAGAGAGGGAGGCCCAGATACGCAGTATTTT.